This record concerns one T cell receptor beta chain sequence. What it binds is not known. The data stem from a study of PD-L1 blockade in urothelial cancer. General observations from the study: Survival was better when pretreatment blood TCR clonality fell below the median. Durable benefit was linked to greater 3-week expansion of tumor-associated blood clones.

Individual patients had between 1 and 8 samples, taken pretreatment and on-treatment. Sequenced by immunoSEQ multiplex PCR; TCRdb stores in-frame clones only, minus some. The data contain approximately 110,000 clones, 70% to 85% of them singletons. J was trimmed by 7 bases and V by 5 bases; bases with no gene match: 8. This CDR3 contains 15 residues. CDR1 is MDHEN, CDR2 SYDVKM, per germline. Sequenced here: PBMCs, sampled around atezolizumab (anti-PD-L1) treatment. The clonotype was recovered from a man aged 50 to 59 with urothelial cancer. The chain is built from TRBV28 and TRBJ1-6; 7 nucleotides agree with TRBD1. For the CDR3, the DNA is TGTGCCAGCAGTGGCCTAACAGGGGCAAATTCACCCCTCCACTTT. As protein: CASSGLTGANSPLHF.